Listed here are 12 T cell receptor beta chains from one sample, sequenced in a study of technical replicates of blood from a few donors. Generated by immunoSEQ multiplex PCR, the TCRdb table keeps only in-frame clones and is missing some. The repertoire holds tens of thousands of clones, with 98% as singletons. Sequencing was carried out using T cells isolated from PBMCs. The source is a human donor in good health.

The rearrangement joins TRBV5-4 to TRBJ2-1, with 8 bases that match TRBD2. Germline V gene lookup returns CDR1 SGHNT and CDR2 YYREEE (reference sequence). J lost 0 bases, V lost 1 base, and 9 bases had no gene match. This CDR3 is built from 18 residues. DNA of the CDR3: TGTGCCAGCAGCTTGTTTTCGGGGGGGCCCAGCTCCTACAATGAGCAGTTCTTC. Translation gives CASSLFSGGPSSYNEQFF.

The V call is TRBV18, the J call TRBJ2-7; TRBD2 agrees at 12 bases. The germline gives CDR1 KGHSH, CDR2 LQKENI. The ends lost 4 bases at V and 5 bases at J; junction bases unmatched: 6. The CDR3 loop spans 15 amino acids. The CDR3 sequence is CASSHRLAGVDEQYF. The CDR3 DNA is TGTGCCAGCTCACACCGACTAGCGGGAGTAGACGAGCAGTACTTC.

The chain is built from TRBV4-1 and TRBJ2-7, with 7 bases matching TRBD1. The CDR3 covers 16 residues. The germline gives CDR1 MGHRA, CDR2 YSYEKL. V gave up 3 bases and J gave up 2 bases; unmatched junction bases: 10. CDR3 loop: CASSQAGTVITYEQYF. The CDR3 DNA reads as TGCGCCAGCAGCCAGGCCGGGACAGTTATCACCTACGAGCAGTACTTC.

This chain links TRBV5-4 with TRBJ2-7; perhaps TRBD1 as D (6 bases). Trimming pared 1 base from V and 3 bases from J, leaving 8 bases between. Per germline, CDR1 SGHNT and CDR2 YYREEE (reference sequence). This CDR3 spans 13 amino acids. This CDR3 is CASSLQGIYEQYF. CDR3 DNA sequence: TGTGCCAGCAGCTTGCAGGGGATCTACGAGCAGTACTTC.

This clone was seen only once. V is TRBV28 and J is TRBJ1-2; the D gene is possibly TRBD1 (5 bases). Germline V gives CDR1 MDHEN, CDR2 SYDVKM. With 5 bases removed from V and 6 bases from J, the gap between germline ends came to 19 bases. The CDR3 contains 15 residues. The CDR3 nucleotides are TGTGCCAGCAGTCCATCACCCTGGGGCGCGAATGGCTACACCTTC. Encoded protein: CASSPSPWGANGYTF.

The chain couples TRBV30 to TRBJ2-1, with D possibly matching TRBD1 (5 bases). V was clipped by 2 bases and J by 7 bases, with 12 bases between them. This CDR3 spans 13 amino acids. Per the germline V gene, CDR1 is GTSNPN and CDR2 is SVGIG (reference sequence). The CDR3 DNA follows: TGTGCCTGGAGTAAGTCAGGGCGGAATGAGCAGTTCTTC. Its protein product is CAWSKSGRNEQFF.

The V gene is TRBV14, the J gene TRBJ2-7; 7 bases map to TRBD1. With 0 bases clipped from V and 9 bases from J, the junction kept 5 bases outside the gene matches. Germline V gives CDR1 SGHDN, CDR2 FVKESK. There are 13 residues in the CDR3. The CDR3, as DNA: TGTGCCAGCAGCCAAGAGCGAACAGGGGTGCAGTACTTC. Translation: CASSQERTGVQYF.

The chain has TRBV7-2 and TRBJ2-1, with TRBD1 identical over 7 bases. This CDR3 has 13 amino acids. The trim removed 6 bases at V and 7 bases at J, leaving 6 bases unmatched. Per the germline V gene, CDR1 is SGHTA and CDR2 is FQGNSA. CDR3 sequence (DNA): TGTGCCAGCAGGAAGGGGGCGAAGAATGAGCAGTTCTTC. This encodes CASRKGAKNEQFF.

CDR3 in DNA: TGTGCCAGCAGTTACTCGCCTAACAGGGGAGAAGCTTTCTTT. This gives the protein CASSYSPNRGEAFF. This chain joins TRBV6-5 and TRBJ1-1; 7 nucleotides match TRBD1. V shed 0 bases and J 8 bases; nucleotides not matched to a gene: 6. CDR3 length: 14 residues. Germline-derived CDR1 and CDR2 are MNHEY and SVGAGI.

This chain connects TRBV5-6 to TRBJ2-1; 12 bases fit TRBD2. Germline trimming cut 3 bases from V and 0 bases from J; bases unmatched to any gene: 4. CDR3 size: 17 residues. Germline V gives CDR1 SGHDT, CDR2 YYEEEE. The CDR3 nucleotides are TGTGCCAGCAGCTCGACTAGCGGGGGAAGCTCCTACAATGAGCAGTTCTTC. Amino acid sequence: CASSSTSGGSSYNEQFF. Looking up the rest from reference TRBV5-6 and TRBJ2-1 gives the full variable domain: DAGVTQSPTHLIKTRGQQVTLRCSPKSGHDTVSWYQQALGQGPQFIFQYYEEEERQRGNFPDRFSGHQFPNYSSELNVNALLLGDSALYLCASSSTSGGSSYNEQFFGPGTRLTVL.

The chain uses TRBV9 and TRBJ2-1, with 9 bases matching TRBD1. In germline, CDR1 is SGDLS, CDR2 YYNGEE. V trimming: 0 bases; J trimming: 7 bases; junction bases outside the gene matches: 14. The CDR3 contains 18 residues. The chain's CDR3 is CASSVVKGGDRVTNEQFF. DNA for the CDR3: TGTGCCAGCAGCGTAGTTAAGGGGGGGGACAGGGTCACGAATGAGCAGTTCTTC.

The V gene is TRBV28, the J gene TRBJ1-5, with D possibly TRBD1 on 5 matching bases. The CDR3 is made up of 15 amino acids. CDR1 is MDHEN, CDR2 SYDVKM, per germline. The V and J ends lost 5 bases and 6 bases respectively, with 17 bases between them. CDR3 coding DNA: TGTGCCAGCAGTGCCCCGGACCGGAGGGGTCAGCCCCAGCATTTT. This codes for CASSAPDRRGQPQHF.